Listed below are T cell receptor beta chains from one sample, sequenced in a study of T cell responses to AZD1222 COVID-19 vaccine. The table came from immunoSEQ multiplex PCR; TCRdb's copy has only in-frame clones and leaves some out. The repertoire holds around 91,000 clones, with about 88% as singletons. The starting material was peripheral blood, obtained on day 0 of AZD1222 vaccination. The receptors were sampled from an adult in good health. The CDR3 runs from the conserved cysteine through the conserved F or W. The D gene is left open where the match is weak. Rows give clone size only sometimes, using once, few, many, or a class for an expanded clone.

J gene	clone size	V gene	D gene	CDR3 DNA	CDR3 protein
TRBJ1-6	.	TRBV4-2	TRBD1	TGTGCCAGCAGCCAAGAATGGACAGGGATGTATTCACCCCTCCACTTT	CASSQEWTGMYSPLHF
TRBJ2-3	.	TRBV4-3	.	TGCGCCAGCAGCCAAGATCAGGGGACCACAGATACGCAGTATTTT	CASSQDQGTTDTQYF
TRBJ2-1	.	TRBV19	.	TGTGCCAGTAGTAACGGATGGGGCGGCTCTTGGAATGAGCAGTTCTTC	CASSNGWGGSWNEQFF
TRBJ1-5	.	TRBV27	.	TGTGCCAGCAGTTTTTCTGGGGACCCAGGGCTACAGCCCCAGCATTTT	CASSFSGDPGLQPQHF
TRBJ1-2	.	TRBV19	.	TGTGCCAGTAGTACCAGGGGACCTAACTATGGCTACACCTTC	CASSTRGPNYGYTF
TRBJ1-3	few	TRBV6-2/TRBV6-3	.	TGTGCCAGCAGTTACGGGGCAGACTCTGGAAACACCATATATTTT	CASSYGADSGNTIYF
TRBJ2-7	.	TRBV7-6	TRBD1	TGTGCCAGCAGCCTGGACAGGGGCTACGAGCAGTACTTC	CASSLDRGYEQYF
TRBJ1-4	few	TRBV6-5	.	TGTGCCAGCAGTTCCCTGACAGGCTCAACTAATGAAAAACTGTTTTTT	CASSSLTGSTNEKLFF
TRBJ1-1	.	TRBV7-8	TRBD1	TGTGCCAGCAGCGGGCAACAGGGGCCGGTTCTGAACACTGAAGCTTTCTTT	CASSGQQGPVLNTEAFF
TRBJ2-7	.	TRBV24-1	TRBD2	TGTGCCACCAGTGATCCCGGGACTAGCGGGCGATCCTACGAGCAGTACTTC	CATSDPGTSGRSYEQYF